Reported below is one T cell receptor beta chain. Its matching antigen is unknown. The length of the CDR3 is 15 residues. Trimming shortened V by 8 bases and J by 3 bases, and 14 bases separated the two germline ends. The germline CDR1 and CDR2 sequences are MDHEN and SYDVKM. These data originate in a study of T cells in localized non-small cell lung cancer. Study-wide findings and caveats: Longer overall survival was seen with higher T cell density measured in blood.

Here immunoSEQ multiplex PCR was the method, and the copy in TCRdb shows in-frame clones only, minus some. This sample has about 5,400 clones; about 40% occur once, and the top ten carry roughly 8%. The receptor was derived from a male donor aged 60 or older with stage I squamous cell lung carcinoma. The J gene is TRBJ2-6, the V gene TRBV28, with D possibly TRBD2 on 5 matching bases. Sequenced here: lung tumor tissue, sampled before any cancer treatment. Written as DNA, the CDR3 is TGTGCCAGCGGAGGTGCTGGAGGTGGGGCCAACGTCCTGACTTTC. Amino acid sequence: CASGGAGGGANVLTF. Full variable domain (missing parts from reference TRBV28 and TRBJ2-6): DVKVTQSSRYLVKRTGEKVFLECVQDMDHENMFWYRQDPGLGLRLIYFSYDVKMKEKGDIPEGYSVSREKKERFSLILESASTNQTSMYLCASGGAGGGANVLTFGAGSRLTVL.